The present T cell receptor beta chain was sequenced within a study of blood T cell repertoires in COVID-19. The wider study: Donors in the United States, Italy and Spain gave samples during acute or convalescent COVID-19.

There are 13 residues in the CDR3. Trimming stripped 1 base from V and 7 bases from J, with 11 bases between. Germline lookup yields CDR1 GTSNPN and CDR2 SVGIG (reference sequence). Profiled with immunoSEQ multiplex PCR; TCRdb holds only in-frame clones, not every one. This sample has almost 200,000 clones; around four fifths occur once, and the top ten carry around 0.93%. This receptor was taken from a man aged 55-75 years with COVID-19, enrolled during active disease. The rearrangement links TRBV30 to TRBJ1-5; D possibly corresponds to TRBD1 (5 bases). Sequencing was carried out using peripheral blood. The CDR3 protein is CAWSGGGTQPQHF. CDR3 bases: TGTGCCTGGAGTGGCGGGGGAACCCAGCCCCAGCATTTT.